This TCR beta chain came from a study of cytomegalovirus exposure and HLA in healthy donors. On this clone: Its cognate antigen is unknown.

This CDR3 region has 16 residues. The germline CDR1 and CDR2 sequences are LNHNV and YYDKDF (reference sequence). Between the trimmed V and J ends, which lost 1 base and 4 bases, there was a span of 14 bases. Study results and limitations: CMV antigen specificity was confirmed in vitro for three CMV-associated chains. Subsequent analysis showed first-cohort TCR clusters tending to co-occur in 120 or so validation repertoires. Cytomegalovirus-associated status was assigned to around 160 TCR beta chains.

Measured with immunoSEQ multiplex PCR; TCRdb has only the in-frame clones, and not every one. The sample holds 300,000 to 450,000 clones; 75% to 90% are singletons and the top ten take 0.83%. The sample was PBMCs. V and J are TRBV15 and TRBJ2-1; unclear D gene. The origin of this receptor is a young woman in good health and CMV-seronegative. CDR3 nucleotides: TGTGCCACCAGCAGAGTTAACGTTAAACTTTACAATGAGCAGTTCTTC. Protein sequence: CATSRVNVKLYNEQFF.